The T cell receptor beta chain under discussion was sequenced for a study of long-term antiretroviral therapy in people with HIV. Every participant gave one or more pre-ART and two or more post-ART PBMC samples. This clone was detected only once. Its target is unknown. Runs used v3.0 of the immunoSEQ assay and were done at survey level. The assay was immunoSEQ multiplex PCR, and TCRdb's table has in-frame clones only and misses some. The sample records almost 25,000 clones, around 84% being singletons. Study findings and constraints: Clones expanded before ART dominated the repertoire at all time points. Despite increasing after ART, diversity remained lower than that of transplant donor controls.

The sequence came from a middle-aged man with HIV. The source was unsorted PBMCs, collected 3 years after starting antiretroviral therapy.

CDR3 nucleotide sequence: TGTGCCAGCAGCTTGGATCGGGCAGGGGCAGACACTGAAGCTTTCTTT. Its translation: CASSLDRAGADTEAFF. V and J are TRBV5-6 and TRBJ1-1; D possibly corresponds to TRBD1 (6 bases). Germline-derived CDR1 and CDR2 are SGHDT and YYEEEE. The CDR3 runs 16 residues. The ends were cut back, 0 bases at V and 3 bases at J, with 15 bases in the middle.